The 2 T cell receptor beta chains below were found in one sample sequenced in a study of T-cell memory formation after mild COVID-19. TCRdb independently ran MiXCR on the 5' RACE reads; one entry per CDR3 protein. The table has fewer than 600,000 distinct CDR3 sequences, less than 25% seen once. Sequencing used PBMCs or a T cell subset sorted from them (not recorded which). The source of these receptors is an adult woman who had mild COVID-19 (a few samples of this study predate the infection). Cell type and time point are not known.

The gene calls are TRBV12-3 or TRBV12-4 and TRBJ1-1; no definite D call. The CDR3 extends over 14 amino acids. V lost 3 bases to trimming and J lost 2 bases, with 10 bases between them. The CDR3 region is CASSFIIGNTEAFF. In nucleotides, the CDR3 is TGTGCCAGCAGTTTTATTATTGGAAACACTGAAGCTTTCTTT.

V and J are TRBV5-6 and TRBJ2-5, with D possibly matching TRBD1 (6 bases). Between the trimmed V and J ends, which lost 4 bases and 3 bases, there was a span of 10 bases. The V gene's germline CDR1 is SGHDT and CDR2 YYEEEE. The CDR3 length is 13 residues. CDR3: CASSRTAKETQYF. The CDR3 DNA is TGTGCCAGCAGCCGGACAGCAAAAGAGACCCAGTACTTC.